These T cell receptor beta chains were read from a single sample in a study of T-cell reconstitution after alpha-beta-depleted transplantation in children. TCRdb called the PCR reads again in MiXCR, with one record for every CDR3 protein. The sample includes under 850,000 distinct CDR3 sequences, around 12% of them seen just once. Sequences were derived from PBMCs, sampled before TCRalphabeta/CD19-depleted stem cell transplant. The receptors shown here come from a girl aged 2-10 years with congenital amegakaryocytic thrombocytopenia, due to receive a stem cell transplant. The CDR3 runs from the conserved cysteine through the conserved F or W. A D gene is named only where the DNA matches it firmly. Clone size appears in some rows only: once, few, many, or a class for an expanded clone.

TRBJ1-2	TRBV4-2	.	many	CASSQDFALDRLFNYGYTF	TGTGCCAGCAGCCAAGATTTTGCTCTGGACAGACTATTTAACTATGGCTACACCTTC
TRBJ1-2	TRBV10-3	TRBD1	many	CASRDRDGYTF	TGTGCCAGCCGGGACAGGGATGGCTACACCTTC
TRBJ2-7	TRBV7-9	.	many	CASSLAAEIYEQYF	TGTGCCAGCAGCTTAGCGGCGGAAATCTACGAGCAGTACTTC
TRBJ2-1	TRBV11-3	TRBD2	few	CASSLVSSGSPHNEQFF	TGTGCCAGCAGCTTAGTGTCTAGCGGGAGTCCCCACAATGAGCAGTTCTTC
TRBJ2-7	TRBV21-1	.	.	CALLAGIPYEQYF	TGCGCTTTACTAGCGGGAATTCCCTACGAGCAGTACTTC
TRBJ2-7	TRBV7-9	.	.	CASSLTMDYYEQYF	TGTGCCAGCAGCTTAACAATGGATTACTACGAGCAGTACTTC
TRBJ2-3	TRBV7-3	.	few	CASSLTSTSSTDTQYF	TGTGCCAGCAGCTTAACGTCGACCTCTAGCACAGATACGCAGTATTTT
TRBJ2-7	TRBV6-1	TRBD2	.	CASRQTSGLWYEQYF	TGTGCCAGCAGACAGACTAGCGGGCTTTGGTACGAGCAGTACTTC
TRBJ2-1	TRBV12-3/TRBV12-4	TRBD2	many	CASSPWTSSYNEQFF	TGTGCCAGCAGTCCTTGGACTAGCTCCTACAATGAGCAGTTCTTC
TRBJ2-1	TRBV5-1	.	many	CASSKTAGDNEQFF	TGCGCCAGCAGCAAAACCGCTGGGGACAATGAGCAGTTCTTC
TRBJ2-7	TRBV20-1	.	few	CSARDPLSGSRNEQYF	TGCAGTGCTAGAGATCCCCTATCCGGGTCTAGGAACGAGCAGTACTTC
TRBJ2-3	TRBV29-1	TRBD2	many	CSGEPLAGGTDTQYF	TGCAGCGGCGAACCACTAGCGGGTGGCACAGATACGCAGTATTTT
TRBJ2-5	TRBV12-5	TRBD2	many	CASGLAWTSYEETQYF	TGTGCTAGTGGTTTGGCGTGGACTAGCTACGAAGAGACCCAGTACTTC
TRBJ2-1	TRBV2	TRBD1	many	CASSHNRGDEQFF	TGTGCCAGCAGTCATAACAGGGGTGATGAGCAGTTCTTC
TRBJ1-5	TRBV7-9	.	.	CASSLSLDQPQHF	TGTGCCAGCAGCTTAAGTCTCGATCAGCCCCAGCATTTT